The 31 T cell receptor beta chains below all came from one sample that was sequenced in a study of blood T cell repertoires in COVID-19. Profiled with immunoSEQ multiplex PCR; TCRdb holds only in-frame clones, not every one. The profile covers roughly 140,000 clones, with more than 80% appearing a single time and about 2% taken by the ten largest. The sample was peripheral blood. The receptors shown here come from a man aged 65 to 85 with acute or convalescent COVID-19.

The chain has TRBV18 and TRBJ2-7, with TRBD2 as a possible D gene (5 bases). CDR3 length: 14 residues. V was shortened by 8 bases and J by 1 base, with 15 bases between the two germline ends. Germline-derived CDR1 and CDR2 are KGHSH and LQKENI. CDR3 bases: TGTGCCAGCGCGCCGGGAACTTTTTCCTACGAGCAGTACTTC. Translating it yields CASAPGTFSYEQYF.

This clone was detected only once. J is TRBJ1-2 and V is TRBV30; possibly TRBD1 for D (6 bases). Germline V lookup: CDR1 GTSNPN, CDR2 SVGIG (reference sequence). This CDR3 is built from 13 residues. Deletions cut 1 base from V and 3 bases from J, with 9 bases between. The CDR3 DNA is TGTGCCTGGAGTGGCCGGACAGACTATGGCTACACCTTC. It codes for CAWSGRTDYGYTF.

The CDR3 loop is CASSGDRGTGNTEAFF. CDR3 DNA sequence: TGTGCCAGCAGTGGGGACAGGGGAACGGGGAACACTGAAGCTTTCTTT. This rearrangement joins TRBV25-1 to TRBJ1-1, with TRBD1 matching over 10 bases. This CDR3 region has 16 residues. Germline V CDR1 and CDR2: MGHDK, SYGVNS. V lost 4 bases to trimming and J lost 1 base; unmatched junction nucleotides: 6.

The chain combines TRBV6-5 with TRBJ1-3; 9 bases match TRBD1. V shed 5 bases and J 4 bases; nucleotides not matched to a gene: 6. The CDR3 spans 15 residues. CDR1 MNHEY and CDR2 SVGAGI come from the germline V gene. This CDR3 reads CASSKQGAEGNTIYF. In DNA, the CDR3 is TGTGCCAGCAGTAAACAGGGGGCAGAGGGAAACACCATATATTTT.

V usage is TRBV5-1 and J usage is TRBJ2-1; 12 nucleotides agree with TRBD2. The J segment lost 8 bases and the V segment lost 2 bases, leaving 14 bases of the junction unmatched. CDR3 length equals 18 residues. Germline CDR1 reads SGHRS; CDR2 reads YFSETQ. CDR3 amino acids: CASSLYRLAGALRHEQFF. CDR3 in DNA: TGCGCCAGCAGCTTATACCGACTAGCGGGGGCCCTCCGCCATGAGCAGTTCTTC.

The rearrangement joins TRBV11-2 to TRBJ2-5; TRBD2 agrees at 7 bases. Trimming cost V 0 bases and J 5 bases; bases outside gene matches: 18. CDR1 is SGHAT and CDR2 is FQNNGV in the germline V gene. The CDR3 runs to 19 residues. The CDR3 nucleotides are TGTGCCAGCAGCTTAGATGGGGCGCTAGCGGCTTCTGGGGGGGAGACCCAGTACTTC. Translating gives CASSLDGALAASGGETQYF.

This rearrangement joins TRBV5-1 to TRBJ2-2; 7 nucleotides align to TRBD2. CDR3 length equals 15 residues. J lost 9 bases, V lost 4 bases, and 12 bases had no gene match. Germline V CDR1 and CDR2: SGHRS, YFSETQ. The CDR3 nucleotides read TGCGCCAGCAGCACCGAGGGCGGGAGTACTCGGGAGCTGTTTTTT. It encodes CASSTEGGSTRELFF. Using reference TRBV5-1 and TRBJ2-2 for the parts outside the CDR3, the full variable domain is KAGVTQTPRYLIKTRGQQVTLSCSPISGHRSVSWYQQTPGQGLQFLFEYFSETQRNKGNFPGRFSGRQFSNSRSEMNVSTLELGDSALYLCASSTEGGSTRELFFGEGSRLTVL.

CDR3 nucleotide sequence: TGTGCCAGTACAACCCGCAGGGGCTCGGCTGAAGCTTTCTTT. The encoded protein is CASTTRRGSAEAFF. V usage is TRBV19 and J usage is TRBJ1-1; D is possibly TRBD1 (6 bases). Trimming left V 7 bases short and J 6 bases short, with 18 bases between. This CDR3 has 14 residues. Looked up from germline, CDR1 is LNHDA and CDR2 is SQIVND (reference sequence).

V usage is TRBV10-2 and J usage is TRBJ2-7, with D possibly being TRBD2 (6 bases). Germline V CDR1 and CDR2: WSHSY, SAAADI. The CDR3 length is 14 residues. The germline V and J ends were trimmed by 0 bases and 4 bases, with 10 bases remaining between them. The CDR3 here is CASSESGAGYEQYF. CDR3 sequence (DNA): TGCGCCAGCAGTGAGTCAGGGGCGGGATACGAGCAGTACTTC.

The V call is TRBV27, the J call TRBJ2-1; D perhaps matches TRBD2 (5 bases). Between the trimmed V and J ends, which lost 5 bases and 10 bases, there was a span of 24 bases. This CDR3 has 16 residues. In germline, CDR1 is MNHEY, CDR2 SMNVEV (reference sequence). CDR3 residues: CASSPAGRRTNGEQFF. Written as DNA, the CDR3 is TGTGCCAGCAGTCCTGCGGGCAGACGGACGAACGGCGAGCAGTTCTTC.

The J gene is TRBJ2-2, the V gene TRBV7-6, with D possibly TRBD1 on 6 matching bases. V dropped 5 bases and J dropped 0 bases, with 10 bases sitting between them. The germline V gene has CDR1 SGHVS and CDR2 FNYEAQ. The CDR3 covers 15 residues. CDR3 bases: TGTGCCAGCAGCCCGGGGACACCGAACACCGGGGAGCTGTTTTTT. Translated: CASSPGTPNTGELFF.

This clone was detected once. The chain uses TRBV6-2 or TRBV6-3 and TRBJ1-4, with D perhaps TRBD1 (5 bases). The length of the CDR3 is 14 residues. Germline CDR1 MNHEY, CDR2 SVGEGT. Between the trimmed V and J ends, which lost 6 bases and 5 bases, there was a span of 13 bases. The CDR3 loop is CASSPTPGNEKLFF. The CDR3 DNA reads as TGTGCCAGCAGCCCGACCCCAGGGAATGAAAAACTGTTTTTT.

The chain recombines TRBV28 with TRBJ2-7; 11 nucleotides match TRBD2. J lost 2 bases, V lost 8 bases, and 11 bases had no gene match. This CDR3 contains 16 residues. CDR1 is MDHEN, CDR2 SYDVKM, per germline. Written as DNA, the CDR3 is TGTGCCAGCGGGGGGATCCCGGGACTAGCGGCCTACGAGCAGTACTTC. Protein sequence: CASGGIPGLAAYEQYF.

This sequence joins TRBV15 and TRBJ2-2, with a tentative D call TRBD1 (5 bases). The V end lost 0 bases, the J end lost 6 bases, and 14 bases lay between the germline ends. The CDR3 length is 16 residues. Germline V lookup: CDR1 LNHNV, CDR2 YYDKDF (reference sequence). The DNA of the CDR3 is TGTGCCACCAGCAGAGAGAGGCAGGGTAGGTCCGGGGAGCTGTTTTTT. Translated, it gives CATSRERQGRSGELFF.

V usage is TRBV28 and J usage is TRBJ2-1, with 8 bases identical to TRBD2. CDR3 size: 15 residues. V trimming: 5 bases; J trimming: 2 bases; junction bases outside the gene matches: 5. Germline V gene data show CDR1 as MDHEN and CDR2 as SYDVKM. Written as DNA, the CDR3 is TGTGCCAGCAGTAGTCGGGGGGGGACCTACAATGAGCAGTTCTTC. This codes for CASSSRGGTYNEQFF.

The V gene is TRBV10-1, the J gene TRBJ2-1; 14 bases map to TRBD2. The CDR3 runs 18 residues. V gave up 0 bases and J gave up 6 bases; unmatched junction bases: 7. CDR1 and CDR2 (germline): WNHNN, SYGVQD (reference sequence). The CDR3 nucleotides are TGCGCCAGCAGTGAGTCTCGCTGGGGGACTAGCGGGAGCAATGAGCAGTTCTTC. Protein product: CASSESRWGTSGSNEQFF.

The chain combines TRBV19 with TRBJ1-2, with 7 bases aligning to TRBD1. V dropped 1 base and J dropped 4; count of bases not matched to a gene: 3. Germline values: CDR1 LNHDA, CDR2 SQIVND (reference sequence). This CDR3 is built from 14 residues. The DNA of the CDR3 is TGTGCCAGTAGTATAGCACAGGGGAGCTATGGCTACACCTTC. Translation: CASSIAQGSYGYTF.

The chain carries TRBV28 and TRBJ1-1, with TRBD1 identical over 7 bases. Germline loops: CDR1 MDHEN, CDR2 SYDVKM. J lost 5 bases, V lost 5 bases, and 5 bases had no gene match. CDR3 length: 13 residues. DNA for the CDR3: TGTGCCAGCAGTCTGGACAGGATGACTGAAGCTTTCTTT. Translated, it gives CASSLDRMTEAFF.

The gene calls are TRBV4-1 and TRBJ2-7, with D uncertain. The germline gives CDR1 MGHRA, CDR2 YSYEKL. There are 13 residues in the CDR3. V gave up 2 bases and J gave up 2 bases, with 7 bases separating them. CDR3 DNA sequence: TGCGCCAGCAGCCAAAACCCTACCTACGAGCAGTACTTC. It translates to CASSQNPTYEQYF.

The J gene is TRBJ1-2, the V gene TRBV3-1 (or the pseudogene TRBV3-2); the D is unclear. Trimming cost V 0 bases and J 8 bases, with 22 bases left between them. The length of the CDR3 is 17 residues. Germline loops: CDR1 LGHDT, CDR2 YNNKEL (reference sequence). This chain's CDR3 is CASSQEGREGRLDGYTF. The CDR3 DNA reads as TGTGCCAGCAGCCAAGAAGGGAGGGAGGGAAGGTTAGACGGCTACACCTTC.

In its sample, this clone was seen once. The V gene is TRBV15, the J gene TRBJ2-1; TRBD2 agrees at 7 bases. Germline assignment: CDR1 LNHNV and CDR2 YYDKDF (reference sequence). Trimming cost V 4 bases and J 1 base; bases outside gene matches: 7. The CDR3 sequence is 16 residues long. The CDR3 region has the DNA TGTGCCACCAGCACCTATTCGGGGGGTTCCTACAATGAGCAGTTCTTC. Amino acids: CATSTYSGGSYNEQFF.

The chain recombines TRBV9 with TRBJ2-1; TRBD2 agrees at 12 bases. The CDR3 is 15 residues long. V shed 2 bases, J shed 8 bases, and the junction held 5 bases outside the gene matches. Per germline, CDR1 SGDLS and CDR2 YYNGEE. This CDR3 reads CASSVSSGRAYEQFF. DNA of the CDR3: TGTGCCAGCAGCGTTTCTAGCGGGAGGGCCTATGAGCAGTTCTTC.

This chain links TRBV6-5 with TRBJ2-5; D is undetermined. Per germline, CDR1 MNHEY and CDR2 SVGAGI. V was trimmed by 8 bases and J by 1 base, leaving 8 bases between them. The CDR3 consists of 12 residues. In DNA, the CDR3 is TGTGCCAGCGATGCGGTCCAAGAGACCCAGTACTTC. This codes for CASDAVQETQYF.

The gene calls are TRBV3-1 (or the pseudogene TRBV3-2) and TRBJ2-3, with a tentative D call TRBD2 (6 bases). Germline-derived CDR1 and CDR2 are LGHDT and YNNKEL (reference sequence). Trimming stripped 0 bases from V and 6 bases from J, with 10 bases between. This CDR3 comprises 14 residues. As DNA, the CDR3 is TGTGCCAGCAGCCAAGACAGGCTAGCGGATACGCAGTATTTT. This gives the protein CASSQDRLADTQYF.

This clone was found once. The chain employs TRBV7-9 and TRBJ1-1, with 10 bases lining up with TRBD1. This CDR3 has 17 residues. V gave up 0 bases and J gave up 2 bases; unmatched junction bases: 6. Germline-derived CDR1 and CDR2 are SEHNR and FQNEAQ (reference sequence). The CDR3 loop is CASSLAGTGALNTEAFF. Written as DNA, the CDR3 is TGTGCCAGCAGCTTAGCAGGGACAGGGGCCCTCAACACTGAAGCTTTCTTT.

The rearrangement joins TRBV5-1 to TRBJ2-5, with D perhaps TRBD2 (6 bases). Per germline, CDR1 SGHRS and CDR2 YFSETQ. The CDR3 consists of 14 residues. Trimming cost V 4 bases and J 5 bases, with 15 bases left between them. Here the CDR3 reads CASSPLGGEETQYF. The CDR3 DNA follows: TGCGCCAGCAGCCCATTGGGGGGTGAGGAGACCCAGTACTTC.

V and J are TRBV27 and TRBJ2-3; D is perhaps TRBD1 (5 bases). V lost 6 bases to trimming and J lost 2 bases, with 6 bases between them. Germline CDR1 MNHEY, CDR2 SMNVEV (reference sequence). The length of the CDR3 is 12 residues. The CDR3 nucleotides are TGTGCCAGCAGAGGGGACACAGATACGCAGTATTTT. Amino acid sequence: CASRGDTDTQYF.

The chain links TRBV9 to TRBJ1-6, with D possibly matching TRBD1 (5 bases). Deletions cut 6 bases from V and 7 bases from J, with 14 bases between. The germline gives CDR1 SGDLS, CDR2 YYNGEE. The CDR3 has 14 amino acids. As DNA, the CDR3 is TGTGCCAGCACCGGGCAGGGCACCAATTCACCCCTCCACTTT. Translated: CASTGQGTNSPLHF.

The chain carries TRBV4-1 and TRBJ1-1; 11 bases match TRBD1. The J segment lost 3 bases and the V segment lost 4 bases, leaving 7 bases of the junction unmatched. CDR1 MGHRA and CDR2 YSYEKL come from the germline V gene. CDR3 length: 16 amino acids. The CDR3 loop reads CASSPGWDRGDTEAFF. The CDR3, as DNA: TGCGCCAGCAGCCCTGGCTGGGACAGGGGGGACACTGAAGCTTTCTTT.

This CDR3 reads CASSDAGGGETQYF. In DNA form, the CDR3 reads TGTGCCAGCAGCGACGCAGGGGGCGGAGAGACCCAGTACTTC. The gene calls are TRBV7-8 and TRBJ2-5; 8 bases are shared with TRBD1. V was clipped by 5 bases and J by 4 bases; unmatched bases: 6. From germline, CDR1 is SGHVS and CDR2 FQNEAQ. The CDR3 totals 14 residues.

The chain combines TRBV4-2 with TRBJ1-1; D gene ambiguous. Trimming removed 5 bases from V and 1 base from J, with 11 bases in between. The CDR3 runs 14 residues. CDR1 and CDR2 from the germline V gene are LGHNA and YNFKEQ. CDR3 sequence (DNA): TGTGCCAGCAGCTACGACACCGCGAACACTGAAGCTTTCTTT. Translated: CASSYDTANTEAFF.